A selection of T cell receptor beta chains follows, all from one sample in a study of cytomegalovirus exposure and HLA in healthy donors. Profiled with immunoSEQ multiplex PCR; TCRdb holds only in-frame clones, not every one. Found here are more than 60,000 clones, 70% to 85% of them singletons; the top ten hold less than 3.5%. Sequencing used PBMCs. These receptors all stem from a woman aged 30 to 39 in good health and CMV-seronegative. Both conserved end residues are part of each CDR3. The order of the fields is V gene, J gene, clone size, D gene, CDR3 protein, CDR3 DNA. D genes are given only for firm matches. A row's size may be missing; if present it is once, few, many or a size class.

TRBV19	TRBJ2-1	-	TRBD1	CAVGQGARSSYNEQFF	TGTGCCGTAGGACAGGGGGCTAGAAGCTCCTACAATGAGCAGTTCTTC
TRBV7-9	TRBJ1-6	-	-	CASSPVGSSYNSPLHF	TGTGCCAGCAGCCCCGTGGGGAGCTCCTATAATTCACCCCTCCACTTT
TRBV10-1	TRBJ2-2	few	-	CASSPGTSHTGELFF	TGCGCCAGCAGTCCCGGGACTTCGCACACCGGGGAGCTGTTTTTT
TRBV19	TRBJ2-7	few	TRBD1	CASSRVDRGGPPNFYEQYF	TGTGCCAGTAGTCGAGTAGACAGGGGGGGTCCACCAAACTTCTACGAGCAGTACTTC
TRBV4-1	TRBJ1-6	-	-	CASSQELSGTFSPLHF	TGCGCCAGCAGCCAAGAGCTAAGTGGTACCTTTTCACCCCTCCACTTT
TRBV15	TRBJ1-5	-	TRBD1	CATSPRDRGGQPQHF	TGTGCCACCAGCCCCCGGGACAGGGGCGGACAGCCCCAGCATTTT
TRBV14	TRBJ1-1	-	-	CASSPRDTTRDTEAFF	TGTGCCAGCAGCCCGAGGGACACCACGAGGGACACTGAAGCTTTCTTT
TRBV7-9	TRBJ1-2	-	-	CASSFRDLGGYTF	TGTGCCAGCAGCTTCCGGGACTTGGGCGGCTACACCTTC
TRBV7-6	TRBJ2-3	-	TRBD2	CASSHELAGGPTDTQYF	TGTGCCAGCAGCCACGAGCTAGCGGGGGGCCCCACAGATACGCAGTATTTT
TRBV10-1	TRBJ2-2	-	TRBD2	CASRGLAGMWELFF	TGCGCCAGCAGGGGACTAGCGGGGATGTGGGAGCTGTTTTTT
TRBV7-9	TRBJ1-2	-	-	CASSSRDNSYGYTF	TGTGCCAGCAGCTCCCGGGACAACTCCTATGGCTACACCTTC
TRBV18	TRBJ1-1	-	-	CASSTRVNTEAFF	TGTGCCAGCTCAACCCGAGTGAACACTGAAGCTTTCTTT
TRBV6-1	TRBJ1-5	-	TRBD1	CASRQQGAVNQPQHF	TGTGCCAGCAGACAACAGGGGGCGGTCAATCAGCCCCAGCATTTT
TRBV2	TRBJ2-3	-	-	CASSYELGDTQYF	TGTGCCAGCAGTTACGAACTAGGAGATACGCAGTATTTT
TRBV25-1	TRBJ2-2	once	-	CASMGGGPNTGELFF	TGTGCCAGCATGGGGGGGGGCCCGAACACCGGGGAGCTGTTTTTT
TRBV5-6	TRBJ1-1	-	-	CASSLAENTEAFF	TGTGCCAGCAGCTTGGCAGAGAACACTGAAGCTTTCTTT
TRBV18	TRBJ2-5	-	-	CASSPESVAGETQYF	TGTGCCAGCTCACCGGAGAGCGTTGCGGGAGAGACCCAGTACTTC
TRBV5-6	TRBJ1-4	few	-	CASSLTGSEKLFF	TGTGCCAGCAGCTTGACAGGGAGTGAAAAACTGTTTTTT
TRBV18	TRBJ1-1	-	-	CASSPTGRNTEAFF	TGTGCCAGCTCCCCGACAGGACGTAACACTGAAGCTTTCTTT
TRBV6-1	TRBJ2-5	-	-	CASRGRETQYF	TGTGCCAGCAGGGGGCGAGAGACCCAGTACTTC
TRBV29-1	TRBJ1-1	-	-	CSDLSWGPEAFF	TGCAGCGACCTCTCCTGGGGCCCTGAAGCTTTCTTT
TRBV29-1	TRBJ2-5	-	-	CSVAGQGQETQYF	TGCAGCGTTGCCGGCCAGGGGCAAGAGACCCAGTACTTC
TRBV28	TRBJ1-2	-	-	CASSLGQGIHNTF	TGTGCCAGCAGTTTAGGCCAGGGGATACACAACACCTTC
TRBV18	TRBJ1-2	-	-	CASSPTRNYGYTF	TGTGCCAGCTCACCAACCCGGAACTATGGCTACACCTTC
TRBV19	TRBJ1-1	-	-	CASSFTGTGTEAFF	TGTGCCAGTAGTTTTACAGGGACGGGCACTGAAGCTTTCTTT
TRBV10-1	TRBJ2-3	-	TRBD1	CASSEGTASLGTDTQYF	TGCGCCAGCAGTGAGGGGACAGCGTCCTTGGGCACAGATACGCAGTATTTT